The sequence of this T cell receptor (beta chain) was determined in a study of cytomegalovirus exposure and HLA in healthy donors. The study, taken as a whole, reports: Specificity of three CMV-associated chains for CMV antigens was verified in vitro.

To note about this clone: The antigen remains undetermined.

Both 60 Vbeta primers and 13 Jbeta primers went into the PCR. This table comes from immunoSEQ multiplex PCR, and its TCRdb copy is limited to in-frame clones, with some not included. The sample consists of approximately 82,000 clones, roughly 80% of them appearing once. The specimen sequenced was PBMCs. This clonotype was obtained from a woman between 50 and 59 years old in good health and CMV-seropositive.

CDR3 in amino acids: CASSEGRTSVYNEQFF. CDR3 nucleotide sequence: TGTGCCAGCAGTGAAGGCCGGACTAGCGTTTACAATGAGCAGTTCTTC. This chain joins TRBV2 and TRBJ2-1, with 9 bases lining up with TRBD2. Unmatched junction bases numbered 5, after V lost 1 base and J lost 4 bases. The germline V gene encodes CDR1 SNHLY and CDR2 FYNNEI. This CDR3 has 16 amino acids.